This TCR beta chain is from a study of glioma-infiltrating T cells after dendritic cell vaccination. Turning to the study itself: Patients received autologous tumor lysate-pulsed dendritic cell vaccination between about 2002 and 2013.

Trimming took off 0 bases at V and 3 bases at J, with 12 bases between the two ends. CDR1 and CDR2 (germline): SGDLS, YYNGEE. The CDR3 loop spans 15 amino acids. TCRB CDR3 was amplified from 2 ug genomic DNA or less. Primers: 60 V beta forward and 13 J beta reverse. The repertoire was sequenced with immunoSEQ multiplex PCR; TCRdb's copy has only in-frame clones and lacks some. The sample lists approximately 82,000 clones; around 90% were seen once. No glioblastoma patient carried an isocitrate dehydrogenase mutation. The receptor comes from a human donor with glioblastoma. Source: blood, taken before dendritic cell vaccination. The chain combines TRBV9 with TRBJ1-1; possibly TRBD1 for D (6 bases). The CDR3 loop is CASSVDSRGDTEAFF. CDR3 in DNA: TGTGCCAGCAGCGTAGACTCCAGGGGAGACACTGAAGCTTTCTTT.